This TCR beta chain was sequenced in a study of tissue T cells after allogeneic stem cell transplantation. Overall study findings and caveats: The patient cohort was small and clinically heterogeneous, with limited sampling depth. Anatomically similar tissues had similar TCR repertoires within each patient.

Sample time point: mouse harvest day 14 after allogeneic transplant. Mouse grafts combined 10^7 T-cell-depleted bone marrow cells with 10^6 splenic CD5+ T cells. B6 (H2b) cells into BALB/c (H2d) mice; tissues taken at day 7 or 14. The ends lost 4 bases at V and 1 base at J; junction bases unmatched: 2. The germline V gene has CDR1 SGHLS and CDR2 HYDKME. The CDR3 spans 14 residues. As for this clone: Its cognate antigen is unknown. The germline and genes are mouse ones. The read ends 1 residue before the CDR3 terminus; that terminus is restored from the germline J gene.

The assay was immunoSEQ multiplex PCR, and TCRdb's table has in-frame clones only and misses some. The sample carries some 4,000 clones, 40% to 55% recorded once. The TCR sequence derives from a female BALB/c mouse given C57BL/6 T cells with graft-versus-host disease after an allogeneic hematopoietic cell transplant. The chain combines TRBV12-2 with TRBJ1-4; 7 bases map to TRBD1. The sequenced material came from lymph node tissue. The sequenced CDR3 bases are TGTGCCAGCTCGCGGGACAGTTCCAACGAAAGATTATTT. Translated: CASSRDSSNERLF. In full, the CDR3 reads CASSRDSSNERLFF. The full variable domain, rest sourced from reference TRBV12-2 and TRBJ1-4, is NSGVVQSPRYIIKGKGERSILKCIPISGHLSVAWYQQTQGQELKFFIQHYDKMERDKGNLPSRFSVQQFDDYHSEMNMSALELEDSAVYFCASSRDSSNERLFFGHGTKLSVL.